The entry that follows covers one TCR beta chain sequence. The V and J ends lost 1 base and 5 bases, in that order; junction bases with no gene match: 7. Germline V CDR1 and CDR2: SGHDT, YYEEEE. The CDR3 is made up of 16 amino acids. The data belong to a study of T cell changes during pregnancy in multiple sclerosis. The method was immunoSEQ multiplex PCR; TCRdb's version includes in-frame clones alone and lacks a portion of them. The sample carries approximately 60,000 clones, 92% recorded once. The gene calls are TRBV5-6 and TRBJ1-2; TRBD1 aligns across 11 bases. This specimen was peripheral blood, taken in the first trimester of pregnancy. The receptor was derived from a female donor with multiple sclerosis, enrolled in a pregnancy study. The CDR3 spells CASSLPGQGVDYGYTF. The CDR3 region has the DNA TGTGCCAGCAGCTTGCCGGGACAGGGGGTTGATTATGGCTACACCTTC.